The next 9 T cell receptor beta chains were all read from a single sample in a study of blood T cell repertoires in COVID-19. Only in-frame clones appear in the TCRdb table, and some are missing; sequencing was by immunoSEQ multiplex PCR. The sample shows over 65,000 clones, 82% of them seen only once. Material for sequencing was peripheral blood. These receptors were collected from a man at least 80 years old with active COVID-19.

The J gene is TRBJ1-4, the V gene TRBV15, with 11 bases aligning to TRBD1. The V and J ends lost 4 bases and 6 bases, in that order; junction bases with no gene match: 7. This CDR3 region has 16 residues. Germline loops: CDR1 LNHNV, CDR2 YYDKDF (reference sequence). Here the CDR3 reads CATSKGQGASDEKLFF. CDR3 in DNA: TGTGCCACCAGCAAAGGACAGGGGGCATCGGATGAAAAACTGTTTTTT. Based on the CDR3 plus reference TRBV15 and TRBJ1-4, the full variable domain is DAMVIQNPRYQVTQFGKPVTLSCSQTLNHNVMYWYQQKSSQAPKLLFHYYDKDFNNEADTPDNFQSRRPNTSFCFLDIRSPGLGDTAMYLCATSKGQGASDEKLFFGSGTQLSVL.

The DNA for the CDR3 is TGTGCCAGCAGACCTCAGGGGGCTATCGTCACTGAAGCTTTCTTT. As protein: CASRPQGAIVTEAFF. The chain combines TRBV6-2 or TRBV6-3 with TRBJ1-1; TRBD1 matches at 8 bases. The CDR3 is 15 residues long. CDR1 MNHEY and CDR2 SVGEGT come from the germline V gene. The J segment lost 4 bases and the V segment lost 6 bases, leaving 10 bases of the junction unmatched.

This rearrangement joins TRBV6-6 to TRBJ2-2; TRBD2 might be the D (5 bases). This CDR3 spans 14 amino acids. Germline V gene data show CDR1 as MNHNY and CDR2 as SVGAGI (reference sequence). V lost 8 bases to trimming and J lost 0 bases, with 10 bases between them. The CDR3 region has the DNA TGTGCCAGCTCCGCGGGCACGAACACCGGGGAGCTGTTTTTT. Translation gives CASSAGTNTGELFF.

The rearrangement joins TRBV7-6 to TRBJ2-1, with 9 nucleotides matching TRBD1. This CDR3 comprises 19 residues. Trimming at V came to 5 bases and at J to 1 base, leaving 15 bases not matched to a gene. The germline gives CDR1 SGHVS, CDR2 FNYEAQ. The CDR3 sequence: CASSPGTGHPGGSYNEQFF. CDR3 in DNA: TGTGCCAGCAGCCCAGGGACAGGGCACCCCGGGGGGTCCTACAATGAGCAGTTCTTC.

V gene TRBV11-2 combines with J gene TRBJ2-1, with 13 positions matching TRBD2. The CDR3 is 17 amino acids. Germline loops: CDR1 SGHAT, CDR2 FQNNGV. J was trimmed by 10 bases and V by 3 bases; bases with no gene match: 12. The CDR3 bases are TGTGCCAGCAGCTTGCCCGGACTAGCGGGGGCGTCCTTGGAGCAGTTCTTC. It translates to CASSLPGLAGASLEQFF. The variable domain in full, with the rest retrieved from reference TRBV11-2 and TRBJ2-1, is EAGVAQSPRYKIIEKRQSVAFWCNPISGHATLYWYQQILGQGPKLLIQFQNNGVVDDSQLPKDRFSAERLKGVDSTLKIQPAKLEDSAVYLCASSLPGLAGASLEQFFGPGTRLTVL.

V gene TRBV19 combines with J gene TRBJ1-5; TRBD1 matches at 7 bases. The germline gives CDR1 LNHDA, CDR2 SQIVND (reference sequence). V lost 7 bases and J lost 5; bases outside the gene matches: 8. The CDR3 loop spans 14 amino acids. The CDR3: CASTPGQRDQPQHF. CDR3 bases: TGTGCCAGTACCCCGGGACAGCGGGATCAGCCCCAGCATTTT.

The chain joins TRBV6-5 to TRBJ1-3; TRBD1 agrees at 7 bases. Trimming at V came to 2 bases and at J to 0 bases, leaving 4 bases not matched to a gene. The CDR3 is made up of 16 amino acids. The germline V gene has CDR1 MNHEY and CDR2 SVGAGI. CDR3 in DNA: TGTGCCAGCAGTTACACCGGACAGGCCTCTGGAAACACCATATATTTT. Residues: CASSYTGQASGNTIYF.

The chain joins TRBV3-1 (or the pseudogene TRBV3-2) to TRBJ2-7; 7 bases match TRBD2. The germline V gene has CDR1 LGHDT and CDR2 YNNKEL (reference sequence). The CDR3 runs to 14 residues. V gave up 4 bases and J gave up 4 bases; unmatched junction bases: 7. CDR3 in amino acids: CASSPRLGGYEQYF. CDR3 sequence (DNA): TGTGCCAGCAGCCCCAGGCTCGGGGGGTACGAGCAGTACTTC.

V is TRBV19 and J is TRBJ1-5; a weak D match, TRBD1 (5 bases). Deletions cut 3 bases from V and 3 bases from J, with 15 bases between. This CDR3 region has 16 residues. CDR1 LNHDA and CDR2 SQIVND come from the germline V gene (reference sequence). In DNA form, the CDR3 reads TGTGCCAGTAGTATGTCCCAGCGGGGGATCAATCAGCCCCAGCATTTT. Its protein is CASSMSQRGINQPQHF.